This T cell receptor beta chain was sequenced during a study of human T cells and chemical hapten exposure. TCRdb reanalysed the RACE reads using MiXCR and keeps one entry per CDR3 protein. The data show 150,000 to 200,000 distinct CDR3 sequences, 20% to 25% seen once. As to time point: patch test 3, about 24 weeks after DPC sensitization. This sample's treatment: therapeutic diphenylcyclopropenone sensitization with weekly scalp DPC. This clonotype was seen at least ten times. This material consisted of whole blood, taken in connection with sensitization to the hapten diphenylcyclopropenone (DPC). The source is a woman aged 35 to 49 with alopecia areata. Some clones in this sample may be carry-over from other donors' samples.

CDR3 DNA: TGCAGCGTTGGCGGGGGGCAGATCAACGAGCAGTACTTC. Translating it yields CSVGGGQINEQYF. The rearrangement joins TRBV29-1 to TRBJ2-7; TRBD2 matches at 8 bases. The trim removed 4 bases at V and 5 bases at J, leaving 7 bases unmatched. From germline, CDR1 is SQVTM and CDR2 ANQGSEA. This CDR3 region has 13 residues.